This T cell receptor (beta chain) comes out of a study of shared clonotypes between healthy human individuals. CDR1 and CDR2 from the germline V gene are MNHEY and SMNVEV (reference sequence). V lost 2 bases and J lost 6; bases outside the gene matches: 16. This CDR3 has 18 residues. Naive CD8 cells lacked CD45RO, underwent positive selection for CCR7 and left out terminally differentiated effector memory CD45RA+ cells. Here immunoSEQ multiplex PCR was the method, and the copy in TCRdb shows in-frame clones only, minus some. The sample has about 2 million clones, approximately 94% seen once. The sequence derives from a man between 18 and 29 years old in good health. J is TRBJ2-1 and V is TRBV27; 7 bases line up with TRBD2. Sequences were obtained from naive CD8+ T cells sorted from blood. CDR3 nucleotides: TGTGCCAGCAGTTTAGTTTCCGGTGGGAGGGCCTTTGGCAATGAGCAGTTCTTC. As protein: CASSLVSGGRAFGNEQFF.